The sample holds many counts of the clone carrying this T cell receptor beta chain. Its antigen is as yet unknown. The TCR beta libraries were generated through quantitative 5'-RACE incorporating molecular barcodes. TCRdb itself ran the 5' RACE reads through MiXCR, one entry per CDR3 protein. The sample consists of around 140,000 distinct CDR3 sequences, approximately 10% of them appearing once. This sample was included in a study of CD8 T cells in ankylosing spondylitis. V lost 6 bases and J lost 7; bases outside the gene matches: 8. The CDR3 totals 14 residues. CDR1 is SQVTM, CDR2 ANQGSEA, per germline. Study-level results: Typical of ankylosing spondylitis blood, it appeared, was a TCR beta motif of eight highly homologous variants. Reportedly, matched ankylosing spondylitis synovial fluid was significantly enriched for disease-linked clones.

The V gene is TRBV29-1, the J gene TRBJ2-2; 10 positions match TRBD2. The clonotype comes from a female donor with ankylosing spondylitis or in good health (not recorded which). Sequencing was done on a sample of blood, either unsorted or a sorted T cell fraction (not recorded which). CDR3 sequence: CSVKLAGSGGELFF. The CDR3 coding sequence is TGCAGCGTAAAACTAGCGGGGTCGGGCGGGGAGCTGTTTTTT.